These 17 T cell receptor beta chains were sequenced from one sample in a study of blood T cell repertoires in COVID-19 (dated by TCRdb to about 2020). The library was built by means of the immunoSEQ multiplex PCR assay. The table was pulled from immuneACCESS by TCRdb, which kept in-frame rearrangements only. Such tables lose some clones; where checked, under half of the loss comes from unresolved V genes, and the rest has no known cause. The sample profile shows 200,000 to 250,000 clones; 92% of them were found once. The leading ten clones occupy roughly 1.2% of the sample. Sequencing input: peripheral blood. The receptors were gathered from a man aged 30-40 years with acute or convalescent COVID-19.

V is TRBV28 and J is TRBJ1-5; D ambiguous. The CDR3 spans 14 residues. Germline-derived CDR1 and CDR2 are MDHEN and SYDVKM. V was shortened by 2 bases and J by 4 bases, with 9 bases between the two germline ends. For the CDR3, the DNA is TGTGCCAGCAGTTTAGGGCAGGTAAATCAGCCCCAGCATTTT. This sequence encodes CASSLGQVNQPQHF. The whole variable domain, filled in from reference TRBV28 and TRBJ1-5, reads DVKVTQSSRYLVKRTGEKVFLECVQDMDHENMFWYRQDPGLGLRLIYFSYDVKMKEKGDIPEGYSVSREKKERFSLILESASTNQTSMYLCASSLGQVNQPQHFGDGTRLSIL.

This chain connects TRBV15 to TRBJ2-1, with no clear D. CDR3 length equals 15 residues. Per the germline V gene, CDR1 is LNHNV and CDR2 is YYDKDF (reference sequence). V lost 0 bases, J lost 7 bases, and 13 bases lay in between. The CDR3: CATSRDAVSVNEQFF. In nucleotides, the CDR3 is TGTGCCACCAGCAGAGATGCGGTGTCAGTAAATGAGCAGTTCTTC.

The rearrangement joins TRBV19 to TRBJ2-7, with TRBD2 matching over 7 bases. Germline CDR1 and CDR2: LNHDA and SQIVND (reference sequence). The CDR3 loop spans 15 amino acids. V lost 11 bases, J lost 0 bases, and 13 bases stayed unmatched. For the CDR3, the DNA is TGTGCCCACTACTGGGGGGGACTTACCTCCTACGAGCAGTACTTC. It yields the protein CAHYWGGLTSYEQYF.

The chain couples TRBV28 to TRBJ1-3; D perhaps matches TRBD1 (6 bases). Germline V gives CDR1 MDHEN, CDR2 SYDVKM. Trimming stripped 5 bases from V and 5 bases from J, with 22 bases between. The length of the CDR3 is 17 residues. The CDR3 loop reads CASSTNHRVRIRNTIYF. The CDR3 DNA sequence: TGTGCCAGCAGTACGAACCACAGGGTTCGCATTAGAAACACCATATATTTT.

This clone was counted a single time. J is TRBJ2-3 and V is TRBV7-9; D is possibly TRBD2 (6 bases). Trimming left V 4 bases short and J 4 bases short, with 12 bases between. This CDR3 contains 14 residues. Germline loops: CDR1 SEHNR, CDR2 FQNEAQ (reference sequence). The CDR3: CASSSRGRSDTQYF. CDR3 coding DNA: TGTGCCAGCAGCTCCCGGGGGAGATCAGATACGCAGTATTTT.

V and J are TRBV21-1 and TRBJ2-3; the table's D gene call, TRBD2, was not cross checked with the DNA. TRBV21-1 is a documented pseudogene. The CDR3 length is 16 residues. CDR3 loop: CASSNPSGGLTDTQYF. CDR3 in DNA: TGTGCCAGCAGCAATCCTAGCGGGGGCCTCACAGATACGCAGTATTTT.

CDR3 amino acids: CATRDRSQSYEQYF. The CDR3 DNA reads TGTGCCACCCGAGACAGGTCCCAGTCCTACGAGCAGTACTTC. The chain carries TRBV28 and TRBJ2-7, with D tentatively TRBD1 (6 bases). This CDR3 has 14 residues. V lost 10 bases, J lost 1 base, and 17 bases lay in between. Germline V gives CDR1 MDHEN, CDR2 SYDVKM.

The chain couples TRBV28 to TRBJ1-4; D gene uncertain. The CDR3 consists of 15 residues. V was trimmed by 2 bases and J by 8 bases, leaving 15 bases between them. Germline V gene data show CDR1 as MDHEN and CDR2 as SYDVKM. CDR3 protein: CASSLRSGNAEKLFF. In nucleotides, the CDR3 is TGTGCCAGCAGTTTAAGGTCGGGGAATGCGGAAAAACTGTTTTTT.

This clone turned up a few times. The rearrangement uses TRBV7-9 and TRBJ2-2; 9 nucleotides match TRBD1. The V gene end was trimmed by 8 bases and the J gene end by 4 bases; junction bases not matched to a gene: 14. Germline CDR1 SEHNR, CDR2 FQNEAQ (reference sequence). The CDR3 is made up of 17 amino acids. DNA of the CDR3: TGTGCCAGCCAGGACAGGGGTCCCACCTACGCCACCGGGGAGCTGTTTTTT. Its translation: CASQDRGPTYATGELFF.

The genes are TRBV28 and TRBJ1-5; 8 positions match TRBD1. The CDR3 runs 16 residues. V was pared by 7 bases and J by 5 bases, with 13 bases of the junction left unmatched. The germline V gene encodes CDR1 MDHEN and CDR2 SYDVKM. Written as DNA, the CDR3 is TGTGCCAGCACCCCCCTCTCAGGGGGCTCGTATCAGCCCCAGCATTTT. Protein: CASTPLSGGSYQPQHF.

The rearrangement uses TRBV4-1 and TRBJ2-3; TRBD2 is a possible D gene (6 bases). Trimming pared 0 bases from V and 13 bases from J, leaving 11 bases between. This CDR3 comprises 12 residues. Germline V lookup: CDR1 MGHRA, CDR2 YSYEKL. In DNA form, the CDR3 reads TGCGCCAGCAGCCAAGATCGGGGGACTGAGTATTTT. As protein: CASSQDRGTEYF.

The chain uses TRBV19 and TRBJ2-3, with TRBD2 matching over 15 bases. This CDR3 region has 17 residues. V gave up 7 bases and J gave up 7 bases; unmatched junction bases: 12. Germline V gene data show CDR1 as LNHDA and CDR2 as SQIVND (reference sequence). The CDR3 DNA is TGTGCCAGTACCGGACTAGCGGGGGGGCCAGGCACTAATACGCAGTATTTT. Protein sequence: CASTGLAGGPGTNTQYF.

The chain is built from TRBV11-2 and TRBJ2-2; 8 positions agree with TRBD1. The CDR3 loop spans 16 amino acids. V lost 3 bases to trimming and J lost 6 bases; unmatched junction nucleotides: 9. Germline CDR1 reads SGHAT; CDR2 reads FQNNGV. Written as DNA, the CDR3 is TGTGCCAGCAGCTTCTTACAGGGGGTTTGGTCCGGGGAGCTGTTTTTT. Translation gives CASSFLQGVWSGELFF.

This clone has just one count. This sequence joins TRBV3-1 (or the pseudogene TRBV3-2) and TRBJ2-1, with no clear D. Trimming stripped 1 base from V and 15 bases from J, with 13 bases between. Germline CDR1 is LGHDT and CDR2 is YNNKEL (reference sequence). This CDR3 has 12 residues. DNA of the CDR3: TGTGCCAGCAGCCAAGGGCCAGTTTATCCGTTCTTC. Translated: CASSQGPVYPFF.

The V gene is TRBV2, the J gene TRBJ1-2; D gene uncertain. Germline V lookup: CDR1 SNHLY, CDR2 FYNNEI. Trimming took 8 bases from V and 0 from J, leaving 16 bases between them. There are 15 residues in the CDR3. In DNA, the CDR3 is TGTGCCAGCGCAACCCAGGCAGGTCCTAACTATGGCTACACCTTC. Protein product: CASATQAGPNYGYTF.

The V gene is TRBV28, the J gene TRBJ1-1; 9 bases are shared with TRBD1. Trimming at V came to 6 bases and at J to 5 bases, leaving 10 bases not matched to a gene. The CDR3 has 15 amino acids. CDR1 and CDR2 (germline): MDHEN, SYDVKM. CDR3 in amino acids: CASRPAGTGKTEAFF. CDR3 sequence (DNA): TGTGCCAGCAGACCCGCCGGGACAGGGAAAACTGAAGCTTTCTTT.

The genes are TRBV7-8 and TRBJ2-1, with 11 nucleotides matching TRBD1. CDR1 SGHVS and CDR2 FQNEAQ come from the germline V gene. Trimming cost V 1 base and J 8 bases; bases outside gene matches: 7. CDR3 length: 16 amino acids. This CDR3 reads CASSLDGQGAGDEQFF. The CDR3 DNA reads as TGTGCCAGCAGCTTAGATGGACAGGGGGCTGGGGATGAGCAGTTCTTC. The whole variable domain, remainder taken from reference TRBV7-8 and TRBJ2-1, is GAGVSQSPRYKVAKRGQDVALRCDPISGHVSLFWYQQALGQGPEFLTYFQNEAQLDKSGLPSDRFFAERPEGSVSTLKIQRTQQEDSAVYLCASSLDGQGAGDEQFFGPGTRLTVL.